A single sample gave rise to the 14 T cell receptor beta chains below, sequenced in a study of naive and memory T cell subsets. Both TRBC1 and TRBC2 were covered by a beta constant-region primer of two equimolar oligonucleotides. Ligated cDNA was amplified by four rounds of PCR with nested alpha and beta constant-region primers and SP2. MiXCR, applied by TCRdb to the UMI-ligation and nested PCR reads, yields one record per CDR3 protein. This table has around 17,000 distinct CDR3 sequences, 8% to 9.5% appearing once. The sample taken for sequencing was central memory CD8+ T cells from blood. The receptors were sampled from a human donor in good health.

This clonotype occurred a few times. The chain couples TRBV28 to TRBJ1-6; tentatively, D is TRBD1 (6 bases). Germline values: CDR1 MDHEN, CDR2 SYDVKM. V lost 2 bases to trimming and J lost 7 bases, with 12 bases between them. This CDR3 spans 15 amino acids. The CDR3 spells CASSLVTGWNSPLHF. The CDR3 nucleotides are TGTGCCAGCAGTTTAGTTACAGGGTGGAATTCACCCCTCCACTTT.

At least ten counts were recorded for this clonotype. J is TRBJ1-6 and V is TRBV4-3; D is unclear. CDR3 length: 16 amino acids. Germline CDR1 and CDR2: LGHNA and YSLEER. Trimming took 0 bases from V and 3 from J, leaving 9 bases between them. The CDR3 DNA is TGCGCCAGCAGCCAAGAGTTTAGTCTCTATAATTCACCCCTCCACTTT. Translated, it gives CASSQEFSLYNSPLHF.

The gene calls are TRBV20-1 and TRBJ1-2; TRBD1 matches at 9 bases. The CDR3 spans 16 residues. Germline-derived CDR1 and CDR2 are DFQATT and SNEGSKA (reference sequence). V lost 0 bases, J lost 3 bases, and 8 bases stayed unmatched. The chain's CDR3 is CSARETGGGFHYGYTF. CDR3 DNA sequence: TGCAGTGCTAGAGAGACAGGGGGGGGATTTCACTATGGCTACACCTTC.

This clonotype came up a few times. The chain combines TRBV4-1 with TRBJ2-2; D is uncertain. Per the germline V gene, CDR1 is MGHRA and CDR2 is YSYEKL. This CDR3 spans 15 amino acids. V was pared by 2 bases and J by 4 bases, with 11 bases between. This CDR3 is CASSQSALRTGELFF. Written as DNA, the CDR3 is TGCGCCAGCAGCCAATCAGCCCTACGCACCGGGGAGCTGTTTTTT.

This clonotype rates as medium-sized. At one end the junction does not follow the germline gene, possibly because of a read error. V gene TRBV6-1 combines with J gene TRBJ2-7; 14 nucleotides align to TRBD2. The CDR3 covers 12 residues. Germline V gene sequence: CDR1 MNHNS, CDR2 SASEGT. The CDR3 bases are TGTGCCAGCAGCGAAGAGACTAGCGGGAGGGTGTTT. Amino acids: CASSEETSGRVF.

This chain joins TRBV20-1 and TRBJ2-1, with TRBD2 identical over 10 bases. The germline gives CDR1 DFQATT, CDR2 SNEGSKA (reference sequence). The CDR3 covers 19 residues. The V segment lost 0 bases and the J segment 5 bases; nucleotides outside the gene matches: 16. The chain's CDR3 is CSAREGGEVAGGPDNEQFF. The CDR3 nucleotides read TGCAGTGCTAGAGAAGGTGGGGAGGTAGCGGGAGGCCCTGACAATGAGCAGTTCTTC.

The chain has TRBV7-2 and TRBJ2-7; 7 bases align to TRBD2. The trim removed 1 base at V and 3 bases at J, leaving 6 bases unmatched. Germline CDR1 and CDR2: SGHTA and FQGNSA. The CDR3 has 15 amino acids. CDR3 in DNA: TGTGCCAGCAGCTTAGACTCTAGCGGCTTCTACGAGCAGTACTTC. It codes for CASSLDSSGFYEQYF. The variable domain in full, completed from reference TRBV7-2 and TRBJ2-7, reads GAGVSQSPSNKVTEKGKDVELRCDPISGHTALYWYRQSLGQGLEFLIYFQGNSAPDKSGLPSDRFSAERTGGSVSTLTIQRTQQEDSAVYLCASSLDSSGFYEQYFGPGTRLTVT.

By sample fraction, this clonotype is medium-sized. Being one base from a much bigger clone, this may be a read error. The rearrangement links TRBV29-1 to TRBJ2-1; 12 nucleotides agree with TRBD1. Germline CDR1 reads SQVTM; CDR2 reads ANQGSEA. This CDR3 contains 14 residues. V lost 7 bases and J lost 4; bases outside the gene matches: 5. This CDR3 reads CSGGDRGRYNEQFF. For the CDR3, the DNA is TGCAGCGGTGGGGACAGGGGGCGTTACAATGAGCAGTTCTTC.

There are many counts of this clonotype. The V gene is TRBV4-2, the J gene TRBJ1-2; D perhaps matches TRBD1 (5 bases). V was cut by 0 bases and J by 6 bases, with 11 bases left in between. The CDR3 covers 14 residues. In germline, CDR1 is LGHNA, CDR2 YNFKEQ. Here the CDR3 reads CASSQDQGTDGYTF. CDR3 nucleotide sequence: TGTGCCAGCAGCCAAGATCAAGGGACTGATGGCTACACCTTC.

The sample holds a few counts of this clonotype. The CDR3 DNA follows: TGTGCCAGCAGTGGACAGGGGCCCAATCAGCCCCAGCATTTT. Protein: CASSGQGPNQPQHF. The chain has TRBV12-3 or TRBV12-4 and TRBJ1-5; 9 nucleotides agree with TRBD1. This CDR3 is built from 14 residues. V lost 5 bases, J lost 3 bases, and 2 bases stayed unmatched.

J is TRBJ1-5 and V is TRBV14; D is unresolved. The CDR3 contains 12 residues. V gave up 4 bases and J gave up 9 bases, with 10 bases separating them. In germline, CDR1 is SGHDN, CDR2 FVKESK. Here the CDR3 reads CASSRDTGPQHF. The CDR3 nucleotides are TGTGCCAGCAGCCGCGACACCGGGCCCCAGCATTTT.

This clonotype came up a few times. The genes are TRBV7-3 and TRBJ2-3; D is unresolved. V was clipped by 2 bases and J by 6 bases, with 15 bases between them. The CDR3 loop spans 15 amino acids. Germline V gene sequence: CDR1 SGHTA, CDR2 FQGTGA. CDR3 nucleotide sequence: TGTGCCAGCAGCTTAGATGTGCGACCGGCCGATACGCAGTATTTT. Translation: CASSLDVRPADTQYF.

CDR3 sequence (DNA): TGCAGTGCTACGACGTGGTGGCCCAGCGGGTTCTTC. Translation gives CSATTWWPSGFF. The chain employs TRBV20-1 and TRBJ2-1; tentatively, D is TRBD2 (5 bases). The CDR3 extends over 12 amino acids. The V gene lost 4 bases and the J gene lost 15 bases, with 19 bases spanning the gap. Looked up from germline, CDR1 is DFQATT and CDR2 is SNEGSKA (reference sequence).

This clonotype was recorded many times. This rearrangement joins TRBV7-9 to TRBJ2-3; D remains ambiguous. V was cut by 1 base and J by 4 bases, with 9 bases left in between. The CDR3 totals 14 residues. Germline CDR1 SEHNR, CDR2 FQNEAQ (reference sequence). CDR3 sequence reads: CASSLVKGSDTQYF. The CDR3 region has the DNA TGTGCCAGCAGCTTAGTGAAGGGATCAGATACGCAGTATTTT.